The 10 T cell receptor beta chains below all came from one sample that was sequenced in a study of T-cell memory formation after mild COVID-19. TCRdb recomputed calls from the 5' RACE reads with MiXCR, one row per CDR3 protein. The repertoire holds 150,000 to 200,000 distinct CDR3 sequences, about 15% seen once, with roughly 15% in the top ten. The specimen sequenced was PBMCs or a T cell subset sorted from them (not recorded which). The receptors stem from an adult woman who had mild COVID-19 (a few samples of this study predate the infection). Cell type and time point are not known.

This clonotype was seen only a few times. The J gene is TRBJ2-3, the V gene TRBV20-1; D is possibly TRBD2 (8 bases). With 5 bases removed from V and 5 bases from J, the gap between germline ends came to 17 bases. Germline values: CDR1 DFQATT, CDR2 SNEGSKA (reference sequence). This CDR3 contains 14 residues. Here the CDR3 DNA reads TGCAGTGCTTTAGCGGGACAGCCCCTAGATACGCAGTATTTT. Translation: CSALAGQPLDTQYF.

Here the CDR3 reads CAWSFSVAQYF. The CDR3 DNA is TGTGCCTGGAGTTTTTCGGTAGCCCAGTACTTC. The chain carries TRBV30 and TRBJ2-5; unclear D gene. The CDR3 runs 11 residues. From germline, CDR1 is GTSNPN and CDR2 SVGIG (reference sequence). Trimming pared 2 bases from V and 9 bases from J, leaving 10 bases between.

The CDR3 DNA follows: TGTGCCAGCAGCCGGGACATCTATGGCTACACCTTC. This sequence encodes CASSRDIYGYTF. The chain combines TRBV7-9 with TRBJ1-2, with D possibly being TRBD1 (6 bases). Trimming left V 5 bases short and J 4 bases short, with 8 bases between. The CDR3 length is 12 residues. Germline CDR1 SEHNR, CDR2 FQNEAQ (reference sequence).

This clonotype has ten or more counts. This chain links TRBV5-1 with TRBJ2-2, with 11 bases matching TRBD1. This CDR3 has 15 residues. CDR1 and CDR2 from the germline V gene are SGHRS and YFSETQ. With V trimmed by 4 bases and J by 4 bases, 3 bases remained unmatched. The CDR3 sequence is CASSAGTGGTGELFF. CDR3 DNA sequence: TGCGCCAGCAGCGCCGGGACAGGGGGCACCGGGGAGCTGTTTTTT.

The chain couples TRBV5-1 to TRBJ1-2; TRBD1 agrees at 11 bases. Per the germline V gene, CDR1 is SGHRS and CDR2 is YFSETQ. V was pared by 1 base and J by 8 bases, with 10 bases of the junction left unmatched. The CDR3 runs to 16 residues. The CDR3 spells CASSLPTGTGGDGYTF. In DNA, the CDR3 is TGCGCCAGCAGCTTGCCTACGGGGACAGGGGGTGACGGCTACACCTTC.

The V call is TRBV5-1, the J call TRBJ2-7; D not resolved. The germline CDR1 and CDR2 sequences are SGHRS and YFSETQ. V was shortened by 0 bases and J by 1 base, with 5 bases between the two germline ends. The CDR3 has 13 amino acids. CDR3 DNA sequence: TGCGCCAGCAGCTTGGAGGCTTCCTACGAGCAGTACTTC. Residues: CASSLEASYEQYF.

The table lists this clonotype with many counts. V usage is TRBV4-1 and J usage is TRBJ2-7; 7 nucleotides agree with TRBD1. Per germline, CDR1 MGHRA and CDR2 YSYEKL. The J segment lost 4 bases and the V segment lost 2 bases, leaving 8 bases of the junction unmatched. CDR3 length: 15 amino acids. CDR3 nucleotide sequence: TGCGCCAGCAGCCAACCTCCGGGACAGAAATACGAGCAGTACTTC. Its translation is CASSQPPGQKYEQYF.

The CDR3 loop is CSASRDRVYEQYF. The CDR3 DNA follows: TGCAGTGCTAGTCGGGACAGGGTCTACGAGCAGTACTTC. The rearrangement links TRBV20-1 to TRBJ2-7; 9 nucleotides align to TRBD1. CDR3 size: 13 residues. V gave up 3 bases and J gave up 3 bases; unmatched junction bases: 3. Germline V gene lookup returns CDR1 DFQATT and CDR2 SNEGSKA (reference sequence).

The genes are TRBV20-1 and TRBJ1-2; no clear D. This CDR3 region has 17 residues. Germline V gives CDR1 DFQATT, CDR2 SNEGSKA (reference sequence). V dropped 0 bases and J dropped 0 bases, with 17 bases sitting between them. This CDR3 reads CSARDIPLRVTNYGYTF. The CDR3 coding sequence is TGCAGTGCTAGAGATATCCCCCTTAGGGTTACTAACTATGGCTACACCTTC.

CDR3 DNA: TGTGCCAGCAGCGGTGGGACAGGGGGCTCAGGAATTTACGAGCAGTACTTC. Translation: CASSGGTGGSGIYEQYF. V is TRBV11-2 and J is TRBJ2-7; 12 bases are shared with TRBD1. Per germline, CDR1 SGHAT and CDR2 FQNNGV. The CDR3 contains 17 residues. With V trimmed by 5 bases and J by 4 bases, 12 bases remained unmatched.